The clone carrying this T cell receptor (beta chain) was counted once. In the original analysis: The assay estimated nucleated cells by amplifying reference gene primers. The assay was immunoSEQ multiplex PCR, and TCRdb's table has in-frame clones only and misses some. The V and J calls and clone size come from that table; D and trimming were worked out from the DNA. This sample has roughly 330,000 clones, with roughly 90% found just once. The sample originates from a study of blood T cell repertoires in COVID-19. The CDR3 has 17 residues. From germline, CDR1 is SQVTM and CDR2 ANQGSEA. Material for sequencing was peripheral blood. This sequence joins TRBV29-1 and TRBJ1-2; D might be TRBD1 (6 bases). The clonotype was recovered from a young man who had recovered from COVID-19. The DNA of the CDR3 is TGCAGTGTGGGCCCTCCCAAAGGGGGAAAACGAAAAGATGGCTACACCTTC. This sequence encodes CSVGPPKGGKRKDGYTF.